The entry below gives a single T cell receptor beta chain sequence along with its context. The CDR3 runs 13 residues. Germline CDR1 reads MNHEY; CDR2 reads SVGAGI. V lost 2 bases to trimming and J lost 2 bases, with 7 bases between them. The source of the sample is a study of T cells after yellow fever vaccination. TCRdb recomputed calls from the 5' RACE reads with MiXCR, one row per CDR3 protein. The sample lists 95,000 to 150,000 distinct CDR3 sequences, 8.9% seen once, with roughly 43% in the top ten. The chain carries TRBV6-5 and TRBJ2-7, with no clear D. Specimen: CD8+ T cells sorted from PBMCs, collected on the day of the yellow fever booster vaccination. This sequence was found in a man aged 18 to 30 who received the YFV17D yellow fever vaccine. CDR3 sequence: CASSYGQPYEQYF. In DNA, the CDR3 is TGTGCCAGCAGTTACGGGCAGCCCTACGAGCAGTACTTC.